The source of this T cell receptor beta chain is a study of cytomegalovirus exposure and HLA in healthy donors. Germline loops: CDR1 LNHNV, CDR2 YYDKDF (reference sequence). There are 17 residues in the CDR3. V was pared by 4 bases and J by 3 bases, with 12 bases of the junction left unmatched. Study findings and constraints: Immune exposure information comprised only CMV serostatus.

With 60 Vbeta and 13 Jbeta primers, the PCR was carried out. Repertoires were generated with immunoSEQ multiplex PCR, while TCRdb's copy carries only in-frame clones and drops some. The sample lists around 150,000 clones, around two thirds seen once, with roughly 1.9% in the top ten. A few counts support this clone. The antigen is undetermined. The sequencing sample was made of PBMCs. The genes are TRBV15 and TRBJ2-3, with 8 bases aligning to TRBD2. The TCR comes from a male donor in good health and CMV-seronegative. For the CDR3, the DNA is TGTGCCACCAGCAAGAGGCCTCGGCGGGGGGATACAGATACGCAGTATTTT. Its translation: CATSKRPRRGDTDTQYF.